This is a list of T cell receptor beta chains from one sample in a study of early T cells in non-severe SARS-CoV-2 infection. TCRdb reanalysed the 5' RACE reads using MiXCR and keeps one entry per CDR3 protein. The sample holds 70,000 or so distinct CDR3 sequences, around 10% seen once. The specimen was whole blood, collected at baseline. The origin of the receptors is an adult who was a healthcare worker with PCR-confirmed SARS-CoV-2 infection or an uninfected control (not recorded which). The CDR3 runs from the conserved cysteine through the conserved F or W. The listing skips clone size in some rows; elsewhere it reads once, few, many or a size class.

V gene: TRBV5-1; J gene: TRBJ2-2; clone size: -; CDR3 protein: CASSSGQSNTGELFF
V gene: TRBV18; J gene: TRBJ2-7; clone size: many; CDR3 protein: CASSPPGAALEQYF
V gene: TRBV12-3/TRBV12-4; J gene: TRBJ1-6; clone size: -; CDR3 protein: CASSWGRDNSPLHF
V gene: TRBV7-9; J gene: TRBJ1-1; clone size: many; CDR3 protein: CASSLEFGFDFKRTGELTEAFF
V gene: TRBV12-3/TRBV12-4; J gene: TRBJ2-4; clone size: many; CDR3 protein: CASSLGSDRSNF
V gene: TRBV2; J gene: TRBJ2-7; clone size: -; CDR3 protein: CASILADTYEQYF
V gene: TRBV2; J gene: TRBJ2-2; clone size: few; CDR3 protein: CASSEGEAGELFF
V gene: TRBV12-5; J gene: TRBJ2-3; clone size: few; CDR3 protein: CASGPQGYSTDTQYF
V gene: TRBV5-1; J gene: TRBJ2-7; clone size: -; CDR3 protein: CASSGAVGQSYEQYF
V gene: TRBV20-1; J gene: TRBJ2-2; clone size: -; CDR3 protein: CSARVRGQGNTGELFF
V gene: TRBV4-1; J gene: TRBJ2-5; clone size: few; CDR3 protein: CASSQFESQETQYF
V gene: TRBV11-2; J gene: TRBJ2-2; clone size: -; CDR3 protein: CASSLRGAGTGELFF
V gene: TRBV11-3; J gene: TRBJ1-1; clone size: -; CDR3 protein: CASSLSGGSAPEAFF
V gene: TRBV20-1; J gene: TRBJ2-3; clone size: few; CDR3 protein: CSAHSGGPGTQYF
V gene: TRBV4-1; J gene: TRBJ1-1; clone size: -; CDR3 protein: CASSQAGTGAYTEAFF
V gene: TRBV5-4; J gene: TRBJ1-5; clone size: many; CDR3 protein: CASSLGTGNQPQHF
V gene: TRBV7-9; J gene: TRBJ2-3; clone size: many; CDR3 protein: CASGYTDTQYF
V gene: TRBV2; J gene: TRBJ1-5; clone size: many; CDR3 protein: CASSAIGANQPQHF
V gene: TRBV5-1; J gene: TRBJ2-2; clone size: -; CDR3 protein: CASSLAEVAGTGELFF
V gene: TRBV2; J gene: TRBJ2-2; clone size: few; CDR3 protein: CASSAVRQGTGELFF
V gene: TRBV2; J gene: TRBJ1-5; clone size: -; CDR3 protein: CASSGGNSNQPQHF
V gene: TRBV9; J gene: TRBJ1-3; clone size: -; CDR3 protein: CASSVGYRDGNTIYF
V gene: TRBV3-1; J gene: TRBJ1-1; clone size: many; CDR3 protein: CASSLGQAGTEAFF
V gene: TRBV7-2; J gene: TRBJ2-7; clone size: -; CDR3 protein: CASSLPPDGQAYEQYF
V gene: TRBV20-1; J gene: TRBJ2-7; clone size: few; CDR3 protein: CSARDPERGASYEQYF
V gene: TRBV7-3; J gene: TRBJ2-3; clone size: many; CDR3 protein: CASSLGFSDTQYF
V gene: TRBV7-9; J gene: TRBJ2-7; clone size: few; CDR3 protein: CASSYSTGTNEQYF
V gene: TRBV6-1; J gene: TRBJ1-5; clone size: few; CDR3 protein: CASSELNRGLNQPQHF
V gene: TRBV7-8; J gene: TRBJ2-7; clone size: few; CDR3 protein: CASSPEPRAYEQYF
V gene: TRBV20-1; J gene: TRBJ1-1; clone size: -; CDR3 protein: CSARDGMNTEAFF
V gene: TRBV12-3/TRBV12-4; J gene: TRBJ1-2; clone size: -; CDR3 protein: CASSSGPYTYGYTF
V gene: TRBV6-5; J gene: TRBJ2-3; clone size: few; CDR3 protein: CASSYGARADTQYF
V gene: TRBV6-1; J gene: TRBJ1-1; clone size: -; CDR3 protein: CASSEAMNTEAFF
V gene: TRBV5-5; J gene: TRBJ2-5; clone size: -; CDR3 protein: CASSLGSWYQETQYF
V gene: TRBV11-3; J gene: TRBJ1-1; clone size: few; CDR3 protein: CASSRRGLNTEAFF
V gene: TRBV7-2; J gene: TRBJ1-5; clone size: many; CDR3 protein: CASSLGLAGDQPQHF
V gene: TRBV7-2; J gene: TRBJ2-7; clone size: few; CDR3 protein: CASSAGTLSSYEQYF
V gene: TRBV5-1; J gene: TRBJ2-3; clone size: few; CDR3 protein: CASSPTSISDTQYF
V gene: TRBV2; J gene: TRBJ1-1; clone size: -; CDR3 protein: CASSEHPNTEAFF
V gene: TRBV6-6; J gene: TRBJ1-3; clone size: few; CDR3 protein: CASSYWGQLIGNTIYF